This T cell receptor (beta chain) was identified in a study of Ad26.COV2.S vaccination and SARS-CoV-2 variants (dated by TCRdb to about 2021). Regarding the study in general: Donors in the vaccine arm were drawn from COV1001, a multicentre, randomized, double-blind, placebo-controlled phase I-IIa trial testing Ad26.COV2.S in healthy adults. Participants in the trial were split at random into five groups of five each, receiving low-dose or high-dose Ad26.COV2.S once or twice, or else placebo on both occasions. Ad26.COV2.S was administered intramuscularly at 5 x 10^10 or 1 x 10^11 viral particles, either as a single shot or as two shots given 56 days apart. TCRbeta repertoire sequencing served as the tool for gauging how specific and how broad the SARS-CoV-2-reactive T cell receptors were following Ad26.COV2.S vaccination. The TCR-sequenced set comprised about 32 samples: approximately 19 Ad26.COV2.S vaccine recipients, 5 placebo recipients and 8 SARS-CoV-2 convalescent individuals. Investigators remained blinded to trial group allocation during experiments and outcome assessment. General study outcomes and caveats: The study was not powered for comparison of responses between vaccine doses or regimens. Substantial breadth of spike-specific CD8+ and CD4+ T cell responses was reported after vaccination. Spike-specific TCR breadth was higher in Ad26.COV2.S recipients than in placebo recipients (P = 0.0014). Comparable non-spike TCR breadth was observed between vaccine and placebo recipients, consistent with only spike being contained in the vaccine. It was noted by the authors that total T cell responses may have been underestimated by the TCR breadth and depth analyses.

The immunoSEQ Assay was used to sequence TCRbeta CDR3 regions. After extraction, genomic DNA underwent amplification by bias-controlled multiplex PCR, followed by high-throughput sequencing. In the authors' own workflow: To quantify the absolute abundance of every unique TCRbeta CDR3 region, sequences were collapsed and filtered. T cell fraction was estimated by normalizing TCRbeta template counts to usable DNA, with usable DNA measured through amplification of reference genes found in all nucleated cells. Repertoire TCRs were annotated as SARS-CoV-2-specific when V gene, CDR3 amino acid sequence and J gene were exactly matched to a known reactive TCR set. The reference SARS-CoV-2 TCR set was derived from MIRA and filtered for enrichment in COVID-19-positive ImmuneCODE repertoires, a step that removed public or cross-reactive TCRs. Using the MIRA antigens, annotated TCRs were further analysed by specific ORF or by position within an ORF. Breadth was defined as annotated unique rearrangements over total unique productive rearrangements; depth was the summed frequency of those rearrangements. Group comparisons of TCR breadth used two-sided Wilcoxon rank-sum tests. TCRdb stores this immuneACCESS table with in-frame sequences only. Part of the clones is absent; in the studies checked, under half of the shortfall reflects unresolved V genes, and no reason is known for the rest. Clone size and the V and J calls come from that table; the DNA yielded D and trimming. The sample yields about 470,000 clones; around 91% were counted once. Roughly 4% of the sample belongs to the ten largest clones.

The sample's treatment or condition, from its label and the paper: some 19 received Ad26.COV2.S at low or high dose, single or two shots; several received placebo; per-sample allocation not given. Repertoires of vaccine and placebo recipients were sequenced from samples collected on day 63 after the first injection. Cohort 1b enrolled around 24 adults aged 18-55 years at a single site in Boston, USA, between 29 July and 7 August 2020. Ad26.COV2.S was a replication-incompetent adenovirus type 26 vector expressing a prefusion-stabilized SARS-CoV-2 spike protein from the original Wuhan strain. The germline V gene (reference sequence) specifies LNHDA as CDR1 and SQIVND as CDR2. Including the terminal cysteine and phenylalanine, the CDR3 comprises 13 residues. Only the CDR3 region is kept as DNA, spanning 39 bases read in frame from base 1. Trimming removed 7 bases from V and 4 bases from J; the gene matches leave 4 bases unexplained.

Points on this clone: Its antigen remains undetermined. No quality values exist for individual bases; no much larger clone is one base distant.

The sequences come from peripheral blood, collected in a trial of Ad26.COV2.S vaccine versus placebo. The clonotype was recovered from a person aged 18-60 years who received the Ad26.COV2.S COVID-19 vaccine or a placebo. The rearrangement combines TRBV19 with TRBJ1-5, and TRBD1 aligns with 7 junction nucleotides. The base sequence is TGTGCCAGTACGTGGACAGGAAATCAGCCCCAGCATTTT. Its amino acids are CASTWTGNQPQHF.